The rows below give T cell receptor beta chains drawn from one sample of a study of T cells after posttransplantation cyclophosphamide. Data came from immunoSEQ multiplex PCR; TCRdb stores just in-frame clones and leaves some out. The sample has tens of thousands of clones, about 90% seen once. The material sequenced was PBMCs. These receptors were obtained from a woman aged 45 to 65 in good health and a related stem cell transplant donor. CDR3s include the opening cysteine and the closing phenylalanine or tryptophan. The D gene is left open where the match is weak. Clone size is not always given. Where it is, it says once, few, many or a class for expanded clones.

clone_size	d_call	v_call	j_call	cdr3_nt	cdr3_aa
.	.	TRBV10-3	TRBJ2-7	TGTGCCATCAGTGCAGGTTCCGAGCAGTACTTC	CAISAGSEQYF
.	TRBD2	TRBV4-1	TRBJ2-7	TGCGCCAGCAGCCATGCCGGGACTAGCGGGAGTTCCTACGAGCAGTACTTC	CASSHAGTSGSSYEQYF
.	TRBD2	TRBV7-3	TRBJ2-1	TGTGCCAGCAGCCCGAGCGGGAGCCCCTCTATTTCGCTCTTC	CASSPSGSPSISLF
once	.	TRBV18	TRBJ1-5	TGTGCCAGCTCACGCACAGAGTATAGCAATCAGCCCCAGCATTTT	CASSRTEYSNQPQHF
.	TRBD1	TRBV7-7	TRBJ2-2	TGTGCCAGCAGCTCAGCCGGGACAGGGGTTGCGAGCGGGGAGCTGTTTTTT	CASSSAGTGVASGELFF
.	TRBD1	TRBV27	TRBJ2-7	TGTGCCAGCAGTTCGGGACAGGACTACGAGCAGTACTTC	CASSSGQDYEQYF
.	TRBD2	TRBV7-6	TRBJ2-1	TGTGCCAGCAGCGATGGGCGGGCTAGCGGATACAATGAGCAGTTCTTC	CASSDGRASGYNEQFF
once	.	TRBV6-1	TRBJ2-7	TGTGCCAGCAGTTTCCTCTCCTACGAGCAGTACTTC	CASSFLSYEQYF
.	.	TRBV28	TRBJ2-1	TGTGCCAGCAGTTTATCGGACGGGAACACCTACAATGAGCAGTTCTTC	CASSLSDGNTYNEQFF
.	TRBD1	TRBV29-1	TRBJ1-1	TGCAGCGCCCAGGGGGGGACAGGGAACCCTGAAGCTTTCTTT	CSAQGGTGNPEAFF
.	TRBD2	TRBV10-3	TRBJ2-3	TGTGCCATCAGTACCGGACTAGCGGGAATTGGGGATACGCAGTATTTT	CAISTGLAGIGDTQYF
.	.	TRBV6-1	TRBJ1-1	TGTGCCAGCAGTAACAGGGTTGAAGCTTTCTTT	CASSNRVEAFF
.	.	TRBV19	TRBJ1-4	TGTGCCAGTAGCAAACAACGTAGGGGCGGTGAAAAACTGTTTTTT	CASSKQRRGGEKLFF
few	TRBD1	TRBV10-3	TRBJ2-7	TGTGCCATCAGGGGGACAGGGACCTACGAGCAGTACTTC	CAIRGTGTYEQYF
.	TRBD1	TRBV28	TRBJ1-6	TGTGCCAGCAGGGGGGACAGCAATAATTCACCCCTCCACTTT	CASRGDSNNSPLHF
.	.	TRBV6-6	TRBJ2-7	TGTGCCAGCAGTTTAGTGAACGAGCAGTACTTC	CASSLVNEQYF
.	.	TRBV19	TRBJ2-7	TGTGCCAGTAGTACGGGCGGGATAAATGAGCAGTACTTC	CASSTGGINEQYF
few	TRBD1	TRBV6-1	TRBJ2-7	TGTGCCAGCCCGGGACAGTCTCTCTACGAGCAGTACTTC	CASPGQSLYEQYF
.	.	TRBV15	TRBJ2-3	TGTGCCACCAGCAGGGGTGGAGGCACAGATACGCAGTATTTT	CATSRGGGTDTQYF
.	.	TRBV18	TRBJ2-5	TGTGCCAGCTCACCACCAAACAACGCGGGAGAGACCCAGTACTTC	CASSPPNNAGETQYF
once	TRBD2	TRBV19	TRBJ2-3	TGTGCCAGTAGTATAGTCACCCAGCGGGGCGTCACAGATACGCAGTATTTT	CASSIVTQRGVTDTQYF
.	.	TRBV19	TRBJ2-7	TGTGCCAGTAGTAAAGACAGGCTATCCTACGAGCAGTACTTC	CASSKDRLSYEQYF
.	TRBD1	TRBV7-8	TRBJ2-7	TGTGCCAGCAGCTCCGCCTCTGAGACAGGGGCCTCCTACGAGCAGTACTTC	CASSSASETGASYEQYF
.	.	TRBV28	TRBJ1-1	TGTGCCAGCAGCACACATCAGAACACTGAAGCTTTCTTT	CASSTHQNTEAFF
.	TRBD1	TRBV27	TRBJ1-6	TGTGCCAGCAGTTTATTTCGGACGACAGGGGCCCATTCACCCCTCCACTTT	CASSLFRTTGAHSPLHF
.	TRBD1	TRBV30	TRBJ1-5	TGTGCCTGGAGTGATAACTACGGGACAGTGAATCAGCCCCAGCATTTT	CAWSDNYGTVNQPQHF
.	.	TRBV28	TRBJ2-6	TGTGCCAGCACCTCCCCGGGCTCTGGGGCCAACGTCCTGACTTTC	CASTSPGSGANVLTF
.	TRBD2	TRBV19	TRBJ2-1	TGTGCCAGTACCGATAGACTAGCGGTGGGCAATGAGCAGTTCTTC	CASTDRLAVGNEQFF
.	.	TRBV6-1	TRBJ2-1	TGTGCCAGCATAGGGGACTACAATGAGCAGTTCTTC	CASIGDYNEQFF
.	TRBD1	TRBV28	TRBJ2-5	TGTGCCAGCACCCGGACAGGTCAAGAGACCCAGTACTTC	CASTRTGQETQYF
.	TRBD2	TRBV7-9	TRBJ2-2	TGTGCCAGCAGTCTTCTAGCGGAGTACACCGGGGAGCTGTTTTTT	CASSLLAEYTGELFF